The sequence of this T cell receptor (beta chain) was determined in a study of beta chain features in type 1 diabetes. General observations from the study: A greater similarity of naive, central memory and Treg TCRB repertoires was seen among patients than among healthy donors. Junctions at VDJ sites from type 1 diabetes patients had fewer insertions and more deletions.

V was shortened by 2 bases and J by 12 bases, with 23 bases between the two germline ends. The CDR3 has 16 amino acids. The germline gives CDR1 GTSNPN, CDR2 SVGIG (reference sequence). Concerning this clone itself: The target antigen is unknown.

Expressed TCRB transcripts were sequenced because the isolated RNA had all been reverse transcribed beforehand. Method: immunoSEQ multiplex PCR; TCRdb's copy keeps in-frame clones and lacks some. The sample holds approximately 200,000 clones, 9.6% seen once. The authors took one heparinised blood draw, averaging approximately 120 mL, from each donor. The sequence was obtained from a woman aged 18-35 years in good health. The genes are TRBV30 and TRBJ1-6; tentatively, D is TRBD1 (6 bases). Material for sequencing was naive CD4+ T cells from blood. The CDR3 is CAWSRLDRQVVVPLHF. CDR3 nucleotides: TGTGCCTGGAGTCGGCTCGACAGGCAAGTGGTGGTACCCCTCCACTTT.